One and the same sample provided the 9 T cell receptor beta chains below, sequenced in a study of blood T cell repertoires in COVID-19. The repertoire was sequenced with immunoSEQ multiplex PCR; TCRdb's copy has only in-frame clones and lacks some. The repertoire holds a few hundred thousand clones, with around 92% as singletons. Material: peripheral blood. The receptors derive from a woman aged 30 to 39 with COVID-19, enrolled during active disease.

The chain couples TRBV5-6 to TRBJ2-2, with D tentatively TRBD2 (5 bases). The CDR3 sequence is 15 residues long. The germline gives CDR1 SGHDT, CDR2 YYEEEE. The V gene lost 1 base and the J gene lost 6 bases, with 13 bases spanning the gap. The CDR3 DNA reads TGTGCCAGCAGCTTGTCAAATACTAGGCCCGGGGAGCTGTTTTTT. Encoded protein: CASSLSNTRPGELFF.

The chain links TRBV6-2 or TRBV6-3 to TRBJ2-7; TRBD2 matches 7 bases. After removal of 2 bases from V and 5 bases from J, the junction contained 15 bases not matched to a gene. Looked up from germline, CDR1 is MNHEY and CDR2 is SVGEGT. This CDR3 comprises 17 residues. The CDR3 DNA sequence: TGTGCCAGCAGTTACGCCCCTGGGACTACGACCCGGAACGAGCAGTACGTC. This codes for CASSYAPGTTTRNEQYV.

The J gene is TRBJ2-1, the V gene TRBV12-5; 7 bases are shared with TRBD2. Germline CDR1 is LGHNT and CDR2 is FRNRAP. Trimming at V came to 6 bases and at J to 0 bases, leaving 5 bases not matched to a gene. The CDR3 sequence is 15 residues long. This chain's CDR3 is CASGNSGRSYNEQFF. In nucleotides, the CDR3 is TGTGCTAGTGGCAATAGCGGGCGCTCCTACAATGAGCAGTTCTTC.

Remarks on this clone: In the same sample, other DNA sequences code for this CDR3. The chain links TRBV3-1 (or the pseudogene TRBV3-2) to TRBJ1-1; 8 bases are shared with TRBD1. The CDR3 extends over 14 amino acids. The ends lost 4 bases at V and 1 base at J; junction bases unmatched: 2. Germline CDR1 is LGHDT and CDR2 is YNNKEL (reference sequence). In nucleotides, the CDR3 is TGTGCCAGCAGCCGACAGGGGCGGAACACTGAAGCTTTCTTT. This encodes CASSRQGRNTEAFF.

This chain uses TRBV9 with TRBJ2-1; D gene ambiguous. Between the trimmed V and J ends, which lost 0 bases and 3 bases, there was a span of 7 bases. The CDR3 is 14 amino acids. Germline lookup yields CDR1 SGDLS and CDR2 YYNGEE. The CDR3 here is CASSVDGIYNEQFF. CDR3 nucleotides: TGTGCCAGCAGCGTAGACGGTATCTACAATGAGCAGTTCTTC. Together with reference TRBV9 and TRBJ2-1, the CDR3 gives the full variable domain: DSGVTQTPKHLITATGQRVTLRCSPRSGDLSVYWYQQSLDQGLQFLIQYYNGEERAKGNILERFSAQQFPDLHSELNLSSLELGDSALYFCASSVDGIYNEQFFGPGTRLTVL.

The chain uses TRBV7-9 and TRBJ1-1; D is perhaps TRBD1 (5 bases). This CDR3 is 13 amino acids long. Between the trimmed V and J ends, which lost 5 bases and 8 bases, there was a span of 15 bases. The germline CDR1 and CDR2 sequences are SEHNR and FQNEAQ (reference sequence). The CDR3 DNA is TGTGCCAGCAGCAGGGGACCGGGACTCGAAGCTTTCTTT. This gives the protein CASSRGPGLEAFF. Based on the CDR3 plus reference TRBV7-9 and TRBJ1-1, the full variable domain is DTGVSQNPRHKITKRGQNVTFRCDPISEHNRLYWYRQTLGQGPEFLTYFQNEAQLEKSRLLSDRFSAERPKGSFSTLEIQRTEQGDSAMYLCASSRGPGLEAFFGQGTRLTVV.

CDR3 sequence: CASSTTSGSSYEQFF. The CDR3, as DNA: TGTGCCAGCAGCACGACTAGCGGGAGTTCGTATGAGCAGTTCTTC. The gene calls are TRBV11-3 and TRBJ2-1, with 12 bases aligning to TRBD2. This CDR3 has 15 amino acids. From germline, CDR1 is SGHNT and CDR2 YENEEA. V shed 5 bases, J shed 8 bases, and the junction held 7 bases outside the gene matches. Full variable domain (rest looked up from reference TRBV11-3 and TRBJ2-1): EAGVVQSPRYKIIEKKQPVAFWCNPISGHNTLYWYLQNLGQGPELLIRYENEEAVDDSQLPKDRFSAERLKGVDSTLKIQPAELGDSAVYLCASSTTSGSSYEQFFGPGTRLTVL.

V and J are TRBV5-5 and TRBJ2-2; tentative D call: TRBD1 (6 bases). The CDR3 sequence is 15 residues long. V was shortened by 2 bases and J by 4 bases, with 12 bases between the two germline ends. The V gene's germline CDR1 is SGHKS and CDR2 YYEKEE (reference sequence). CDR3 sequence (DNA): TGTGCCAGCAGCTTAACAGGGATGGGCACCGGGGAGCTGTTTTTT. Amino acids: CASSLTGMGTGELFF.

This clone was found once. The chain links TRBV6-5 to TRBJ1-2; 7 nucleotides agree with TRBD1. The CDR3 totals 16 residues. Trimming at V came to 0 bases and at J to 0 bases, leaving 4 bases not matched to a gene. Germline lookup yields CDR1 MNHEY and CDR2 SVGAGI. The DNA of the CDR3 is TGTGCCAGCAGTTACTCCCGACAGGGTACTAACTATGGCTACACCTTC. Translation: CASSYSRQGTNYGYTF.